Following are 8 T cell receptor beta chains from one sample sequenced in a study of blood T cell repertoires in COVID-19. Assay: immunoSEQ multiplex PCR; the TCRdb copy retains only in-frame clones and omits some. Of 350,000 to 450,000 clones listed, 80% to 95% are singletons. Sequenced sample: PBMCs or T cells enriched from blood (not recorded which). The receptors come from a woman between 40 and 55 years old who had been exposed to COVID-19.

This sequence joins TRBV12-3 or TRBV12-4 and TRBJ2-3, with D tentatively TRBD2 (5 bases). V was shortened by 3 bases and J by 4 bases, with 8 bases between the two germline ends. CDR3 length: 13 amino acids. The CDR3 DNA sequence: TGTGCCAGCAGTTTGCGGAGGCCAGATACGCAGTATTTT. It encodes CASSLRRPDTQYF.

The chain combines TRBV9 with TRBJ2-7; D is possibly TRBD1 (6 bases). This CDR3 contains 13 residues. The V gene lost 4 bases and the J gene lost 5 bases, with 13 bases spanning the gap. Germline values: CDR1 SGDLS, CDR2 YYNGEE. The DNA of the CDR3 is TGTGCCAGCAGCACCGGACAGTCCCACGAGCAGTACTTC. Its protein is CASSTGQSHEQYF. Full variable domain (outside the CDR3, taken from reference TRBV9 and TRBJ2-7): DSGVTQTPKHLITATGQRVTLRCSPRSGDLSVYWYQQSLDQGLQFLIQYYNGEERAKGNILERFSAQQFPDLHSELNLSSLELGDSALYFCASSTGQSHEQYFGPGTRLTVT.

Written as DNA, the CDR3 is TGTGCCAGCTCACCTCCGGGAACTCCTAACTATGGCTACACCTTC. Translation gives CASSPPGTPNYGYTF. The chain recombines TRBV18 with TRBJ1-2; the D is unclear. The CDR3 has 15 amino acids. CDR1 and CDR2 from the germline V gene are KGHSH and LQKENI. The V and J ends lost 3 bases and 0 bases respectively, with 11 bases between them. Based on the CDR3 plus reference TRBV18 and TRBJ1-2, the full variable domain is NAGVMQNPRHLVRRRGQEARLRCSPMKGHSHVYWYRQLPEEGLKFMVYLQKENIIDESGMPKERFSAEFPKEGPSILRIQQVVRGDSAAYFCASSPPGTPNYGYTFGSGTRLTVV.

A word on this clone: Other DNA sequences of this sample code for an identical CDR3. The genes are TRBV12-3 or TRBV12-4 and TRBJ1-3; a possible D gene is TRBD1 (5 bases). CDR3 size: 13 residues. V lost 6 bases and J lost 3, with 9 bases in between. The CDR3 DNA sequence: TGTGCCAGCAGCCCTACAGGTGGAAACACCATATATTTT. It translates to CASSPTGGNTIYF.

This chain uses TRBV23-1 with TRBJ2-7; a possible D gene is TRBD1 (6 bases). TRBV23-1 is classed as an ORF, of uncertain function. Trimming took off 8 bases at V and 3 bases at J, with 17 bases between the two ends. The CDR3 is made up of 14 amino acids. CDR3 nucleotides: TGCGCCAGCCACCCCAAACAGGGATACTACGAGCAGTACTTC. Protein sequence: CASHPKQGYYEQYF.

CDR3 protein: CASSMLAGDRNEQFF. In DNA form, the CDR3 reads TGTGCCAGTAGTATGCTAGCGGGAGATAGGAATGAGCAGTTCTTC. V usage is TRBV19 and J usage is TRBJ2-1, with TRBD2 identical over 10 bases. Germline V lookup: CDR1 LNHDA, CDR2 SQIVND (reference sequence). The CDR3 contains 15 residues. The J segment lost 7 bases and the V segment lost 3 bases, leaving 6 bases of the junction unmatched.

The V and J genes are TRBV27 and TRBJ1-1; D is unresolved. CDR1 is MNHEY, CDR2 SMNVEV, per germline (reference sequence). V lost 5 bases, J lost 5 bases, and 15 bases lay in between. The CDR3 contains 14 residues. The CDR3 DNA is TGTGCCAGCAGTCGCGGTCGAAGGTCGACTGAAGCTTTCTTT. It encodes CASSRGRRSTEAFF.

The J gene is TRBJ2-1, the V gene TRBV24-1, with 7 bases fitting TRBD1. The CDR3 has 15 amino acids. The germline V gene has CDR1 KGHDR and CDR2 SFDVKD. V dropped 2 bases and J dropped 0; count of bases not matched to a gene: 0. The CDR3 bases are TGTGCCACCAGTGATTGGGACAGCTCCTACAATGAGCAGTTCTTC. The encoded protein is CATSDWDSSYNEQFF.